This T cell receptor (beta chain) was identified during a study of blood T cell repertoires in COVID-19 (dated by TCRdb to the early 2020s). Regarding the complete study: Samples from collaborators originated in the United States, Italy and Spain and spanned both the acute and convalescent phases of COVID-19. The prospective study material was composed of cDNA or gDNA derived from T cells, B-cell-depleted T cells, or PBMCs. Subjects who had been exposed to COVID-19, were actively infected with it, or had recovered from it provided the deeply sampled blood TCRbeta repertoires that made up the dataset. The repertoires were released in a freely available public database intended as a resource for research on the immune response to SARS-CoV-2. The samples were drawn from the first 160 participants of the ongoing ImmuneRACE study and from 950 to 1,500 subjects provided by 6 global collaborators. A de-identified subject ID, COVID-19 status, age in years and sex were almost always included in the sample metadata. HLA class I and class II types, where available, came from metadata supplied by the sample provider rather than from assay-based typing. What the study reported, not specific to this receptor: How much clinical and demographic metadata was included differed by source and by participant, and the metadata was provided uncurated.

Whole blood was collected in K2EDTA tubes by collaborating institutions according to the institutions' own protocols. Collaborator samples were shipped for TCRbeta analysis as frozen whole blood, isolated PBMCs, or DNA extracted from either sample type. The immunoSEQ Assay, a bias-controlled multiplex PCR, was used to amplify TCRbeta CDR3 regions from genomic DNA. In the paper's pipeline: Nucleated cell counts per sample were estimated from amplification of reference gene primers within the assay. Sequence reads were collapsed and filtered to measure the absolute abundance of every unique TCRbeta CDR3 rearrangement. For each sample, productive Simpson clonality was calculated as the square root of Simpson's diversity index across productive rearrangements. The source is immuneACCESS, and TCRdb retained only in-frame sequences with V and J called. Part of the clones is not carried over; for the studies checked, unresolved V genes explain less than half of this, and the remainder is unexplained. The V and J calls and clone size were taken over from that table, and D and trimming were inferred from the DNA. The sample table contains about 50,000 clones; only one count was recorded for 75% to 85% of them. Jointly, the top ten make up 16% of the sample.

Per the germline V gene, SGHRS is the CDR1 and YFSETQ is the CDR2. Clipping removes 3 bases from V and 10 bases from J, with 8 as the unmatched junction base count. The CDR3 holds 15 amino acids from the cysteine to the phenylalanine. The CDR3 DNA has 45 bases and is translated from base 1. This clone has just one count. Its specific antigen is unknown. Base qualities were left out, and no much larger clone turns up one base away. The TCR sequence derives from a man aged 35 to 55 with acute or convalescent COVID-19. Sequences were obtained from peripheral blood. The V and J segments used are TRBV5-1 and TRBJ1-6; the junction holds 9 bases that match TRBD1. The DNA sequence reads TGCGCCAGCAGCTCGGGACAGGGTCAGGAATCACCCCTCCACTTT. It specifies CASSSGQGQESPLHF.